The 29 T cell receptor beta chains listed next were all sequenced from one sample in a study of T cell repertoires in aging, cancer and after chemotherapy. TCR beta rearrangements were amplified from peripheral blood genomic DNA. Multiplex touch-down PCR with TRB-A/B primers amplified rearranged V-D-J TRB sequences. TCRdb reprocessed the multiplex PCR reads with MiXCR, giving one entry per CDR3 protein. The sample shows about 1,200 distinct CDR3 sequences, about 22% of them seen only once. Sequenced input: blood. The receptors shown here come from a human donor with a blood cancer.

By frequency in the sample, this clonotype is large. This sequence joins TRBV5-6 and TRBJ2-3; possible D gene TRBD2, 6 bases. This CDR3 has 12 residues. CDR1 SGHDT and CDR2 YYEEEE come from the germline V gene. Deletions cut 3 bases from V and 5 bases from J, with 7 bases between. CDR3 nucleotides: TGTGCCAGCAGCTCGGGGGAAGATACGCAGTATTTT. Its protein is CASSSGEDTQYF. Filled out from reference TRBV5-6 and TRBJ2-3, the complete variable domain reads DAGVTQSPTHLIKTRGQQVTLRCSPKSGHDTVSWYQQALGQGPQFIFQYYEEEERQRGNFPDRFSGHQFPNYSSELNVNALLLGDSALYLCASSSGEDTQYFGPGTRLTVL.

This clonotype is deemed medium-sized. CDR3 protein: CATSDLRKETQYF. The CDR3 DNA sequence: TGTGCCACCAGTGACCTGCGTAAAGAGACCCAGTACTTC. V is TRBV24-1 and J is TRBJ2-5; no definite D call. The CDR3 is 13 residues long. Germline loops: CDR1 KGHDR, CDR2 SFDVKD. The V end was cut by 4 bases, the J end by 3 bases, with 8 bases between.

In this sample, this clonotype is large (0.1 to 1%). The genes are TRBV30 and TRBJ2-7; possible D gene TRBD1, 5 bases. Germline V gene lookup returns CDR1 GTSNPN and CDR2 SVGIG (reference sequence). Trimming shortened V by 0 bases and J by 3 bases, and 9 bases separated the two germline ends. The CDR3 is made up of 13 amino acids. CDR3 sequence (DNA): TGTGCCTGGAGTGTGGGGCAGATCTACGAGCAGTACTTC. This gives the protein CAWSVGQIYEQYF.

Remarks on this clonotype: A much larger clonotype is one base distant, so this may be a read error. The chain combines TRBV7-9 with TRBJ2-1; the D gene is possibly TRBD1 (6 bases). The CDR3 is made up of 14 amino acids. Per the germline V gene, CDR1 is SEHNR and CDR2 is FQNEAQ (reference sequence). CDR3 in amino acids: CASVGATGLNEQFF. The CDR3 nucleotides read TGCGCCAGCGTCGGAGCAACAGGGCTCAATGAGCAGTTCTTC.

Here the CDR3 DNA reads TGCAGTGCTAGAGATCGCCGAACTAGCGGGAGCTACGAGCAGTACTTC. This translates into CSARDRRTSGSYEQYF. The chain recombines TRBV20-1 with TRBJ2-7, with TRBD2 matching over 11 bases. Trimming removed 0 bases from V and 3 bases from J; junction bases left unmatched: 7. The V gene's germline CDR1 is DFQATT and CDR2 SNEGSKA (reference sequence). The CDR3 sequence is 16 residues long.

DNA of the CDR3: TGTGCCAGCAGCCCTGCCCAGGTCACTGAAGCTTTCTTT. Protein sequence: CASSPAQVTEAFF. The chain joins TRBV28 to TRBJ1-1; D not resolved. The CDR3 has 13 amino acids. The V gene lost 6 bases and the J gene lost 4 bases, with 12 bases spanning the gap. Germline V gene lookup returns CDR1 MDHEN and CDR2 SYDVKM.

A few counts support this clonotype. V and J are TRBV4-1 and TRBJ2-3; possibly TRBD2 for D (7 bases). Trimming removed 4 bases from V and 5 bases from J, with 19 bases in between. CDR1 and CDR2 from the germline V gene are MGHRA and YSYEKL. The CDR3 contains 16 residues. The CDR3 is CASSPGGFPFEDTQYF. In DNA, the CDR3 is TGCGCCAGCAGCCCGGGGGGCTTCCCTTTTGAAGATACGCAGTATTTT.

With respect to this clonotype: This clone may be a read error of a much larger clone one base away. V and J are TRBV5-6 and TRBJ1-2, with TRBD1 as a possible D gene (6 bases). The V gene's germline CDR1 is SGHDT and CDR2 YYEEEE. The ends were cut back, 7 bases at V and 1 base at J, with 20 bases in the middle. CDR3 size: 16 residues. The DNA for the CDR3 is TGTGCCAGCGGTCCATTAGGGGGGACCCTTAACTATGGCTACACCTTC. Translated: CASGPLGGTLNYGYTF.

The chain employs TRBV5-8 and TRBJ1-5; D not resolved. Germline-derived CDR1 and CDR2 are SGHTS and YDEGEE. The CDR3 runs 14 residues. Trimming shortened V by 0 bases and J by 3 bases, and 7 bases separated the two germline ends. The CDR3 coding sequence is TGTGCCAGCAGCTTGGCCGCGGACAATCAGCCCCAGCATTTT. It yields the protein CASSLAADNQPQHF.

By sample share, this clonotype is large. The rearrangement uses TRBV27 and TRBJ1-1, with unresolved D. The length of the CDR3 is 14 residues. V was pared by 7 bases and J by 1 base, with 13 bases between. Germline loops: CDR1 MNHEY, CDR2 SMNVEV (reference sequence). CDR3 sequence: CASIPRPGNTEAFF. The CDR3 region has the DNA TGTGCCAGCATCCCCAGACCTGGGAACACTGAAGCTTTCTTT.

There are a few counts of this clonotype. The CDR3 DNA reads as TGCGCCAGCAGCTTGGGATCTGGGGCCAACGTCCTGACTTTC. It specifies CASSLGSGANVLTF. The chain has TRBV5-1 and TRBJ2-6, with D unresolved. Germline V CDR1 and CDR2: SGHRS, YFSETQ. Trimming shortened V by 0 bases and J by 1 base, and 2 bases separated the two germline ends. The CDR3 totals 14 residues.

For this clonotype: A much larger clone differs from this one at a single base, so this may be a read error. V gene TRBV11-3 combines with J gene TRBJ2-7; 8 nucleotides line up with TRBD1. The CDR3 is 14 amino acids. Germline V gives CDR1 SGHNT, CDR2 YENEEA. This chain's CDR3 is CASSLGQEDGEQCF. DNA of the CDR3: TGTGCCAGCAGCTTGGGACAGGAGGACGGGGAGCAGTGCTTC.

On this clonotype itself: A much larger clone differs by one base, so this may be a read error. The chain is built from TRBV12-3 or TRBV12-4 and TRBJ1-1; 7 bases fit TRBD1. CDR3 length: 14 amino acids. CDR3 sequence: CAISEQGMGTEAFF. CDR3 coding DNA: TGTGCCATCAGTGAACAGGGGATGGGCACTGAAGCTTTCTTT.

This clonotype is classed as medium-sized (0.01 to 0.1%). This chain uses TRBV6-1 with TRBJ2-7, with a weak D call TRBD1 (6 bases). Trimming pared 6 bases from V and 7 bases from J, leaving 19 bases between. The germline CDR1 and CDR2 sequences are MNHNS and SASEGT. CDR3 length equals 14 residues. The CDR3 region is CASRSHLDQGEQYF. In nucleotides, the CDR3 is TGTGCCAGCAGATCGCACCTTGACCAGGGGGAGCAGTACTTC.

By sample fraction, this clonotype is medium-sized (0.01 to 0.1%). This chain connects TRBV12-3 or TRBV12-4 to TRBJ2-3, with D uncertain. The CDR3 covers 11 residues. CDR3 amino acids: CASVATDTQYF. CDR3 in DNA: TGTGCTAGTGTTGCCACAGATACGCAGTATTTT.

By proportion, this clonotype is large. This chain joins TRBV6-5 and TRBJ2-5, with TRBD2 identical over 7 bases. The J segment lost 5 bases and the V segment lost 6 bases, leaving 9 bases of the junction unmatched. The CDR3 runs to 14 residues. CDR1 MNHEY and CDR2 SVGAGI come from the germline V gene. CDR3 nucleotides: TGTGCCAGCAGAAGGACTAGGTCTGACGAGACCCAGTACTTC. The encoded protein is CASRRTRSDETQYF.

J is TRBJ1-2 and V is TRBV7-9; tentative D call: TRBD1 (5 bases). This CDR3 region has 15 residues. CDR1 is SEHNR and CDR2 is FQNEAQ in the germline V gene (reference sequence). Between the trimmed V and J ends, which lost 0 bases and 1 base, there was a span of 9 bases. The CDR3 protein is CASSLATGVNYGYTF. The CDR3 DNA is TGTGCCAGCAGCTTAGCCACAGGCGTTAACTATGGCTACACCTTC.

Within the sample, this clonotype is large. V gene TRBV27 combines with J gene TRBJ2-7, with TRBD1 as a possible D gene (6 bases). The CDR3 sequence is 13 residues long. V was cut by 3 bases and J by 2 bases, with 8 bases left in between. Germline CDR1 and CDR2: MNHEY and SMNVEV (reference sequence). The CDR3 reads CASSLTGAYEQYF. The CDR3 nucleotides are TGTGCCAGCAGTTTGACAGGAGCCTACGAGCAGTACTTC.

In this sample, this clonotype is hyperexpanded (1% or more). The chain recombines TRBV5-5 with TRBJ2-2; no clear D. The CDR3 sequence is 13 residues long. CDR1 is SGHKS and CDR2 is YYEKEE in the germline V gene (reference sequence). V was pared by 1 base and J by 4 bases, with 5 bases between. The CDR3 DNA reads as TGTGCCAGCAGCTTGCTTTTCACCGGGGAGCTGTTTTTT. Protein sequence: CASSLLFTGELFF. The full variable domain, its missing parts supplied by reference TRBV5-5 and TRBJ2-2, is DAGVTQSPTHLIKTRGQQVTLRCSPISGHKSVSWYQQVLGQGPQFIFQYYEKEERGRGNFPDRFSARQFPNYSSELNVNALLLGDSALYLCASSLLFTGELFFGEGSRLTVL.

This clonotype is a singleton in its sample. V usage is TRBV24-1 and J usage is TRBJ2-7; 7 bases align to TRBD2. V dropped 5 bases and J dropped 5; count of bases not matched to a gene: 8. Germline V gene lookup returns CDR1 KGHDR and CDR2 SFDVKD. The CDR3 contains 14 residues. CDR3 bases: TGTGCCACCAGTGGGGGCGGGGGAGTTGACGAGCAGTACTTC. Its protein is CATSGGGGVDEQYF.

CDR3 DNA: TGTGCCAGCAGCTTAGGGCTAGCGGGAGGTAACGAGCAGTACTTC. Protein product: CASSLGLAGGNEQYF. The chain uses TRBV7-7 and TRBJ2-7, with 11 bases fitting TRBD2. After removal of 1 base from V and 5 bases from J, the junction contained 4 bases not matched to a gene. CDR1 and CDR2 from the germline V gene are SSHAT and FNYEAQ (reference sequence). The CDR3 consists of 15 residues.

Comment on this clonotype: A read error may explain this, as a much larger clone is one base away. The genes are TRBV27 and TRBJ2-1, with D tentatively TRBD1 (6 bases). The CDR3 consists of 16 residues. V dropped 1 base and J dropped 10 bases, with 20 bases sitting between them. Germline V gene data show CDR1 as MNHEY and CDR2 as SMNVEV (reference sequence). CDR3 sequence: CASSLYPTGRTYEQFF. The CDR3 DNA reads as TGTGCCAGCAGTTTATATCCCACAGGGAGAACCTACGAGCAGTTCTTC.

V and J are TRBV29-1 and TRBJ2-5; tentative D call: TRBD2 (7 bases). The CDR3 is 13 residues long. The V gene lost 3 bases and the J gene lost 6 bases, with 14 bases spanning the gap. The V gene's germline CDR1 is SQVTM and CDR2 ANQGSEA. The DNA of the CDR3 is TGCAGCGTTGACAGCGGGACACAGAAGACCCAGTACTTC. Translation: CSVDSGTQKTQYF.

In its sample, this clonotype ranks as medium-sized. The CDR3 bases are TGCGCCAGCAGCCAAGCGAGGGGGGCCTACGAGCAGTACTTC. Its protein is CASSQARGAYEQYF. The gene calls are TRBV4-3 and TRBJ2-7; D is perhaps TRBD1 or TRBD2 (6 bases each). V was pared by 1 base and J by 2 bases, with 9 bases between. The CDR3 is 14 residues long. Germline values: CDR1 LGHNA, CDR2 YSLEER.

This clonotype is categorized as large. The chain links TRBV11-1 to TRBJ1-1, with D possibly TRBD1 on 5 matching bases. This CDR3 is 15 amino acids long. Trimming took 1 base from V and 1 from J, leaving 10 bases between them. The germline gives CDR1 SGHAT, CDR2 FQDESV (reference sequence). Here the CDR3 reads CASSLGSTGNTEAFF. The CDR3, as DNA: TGTGCCAGCAGCTTAGGGTCCACAGGGAACACTGAAGCTTTCTTT.

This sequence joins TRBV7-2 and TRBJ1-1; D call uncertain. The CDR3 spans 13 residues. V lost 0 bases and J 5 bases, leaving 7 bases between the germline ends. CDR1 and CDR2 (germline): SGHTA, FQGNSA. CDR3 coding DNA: TGTGCCAGCAGCTTAGCCGGGAAGACTGAAGCTTTCTTT. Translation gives CASSLAGKTEAFF.

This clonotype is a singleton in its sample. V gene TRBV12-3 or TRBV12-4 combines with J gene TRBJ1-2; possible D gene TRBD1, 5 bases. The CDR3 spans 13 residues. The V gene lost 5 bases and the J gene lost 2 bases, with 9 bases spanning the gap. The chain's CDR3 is CASSTDTNYGYTF. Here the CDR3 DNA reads TGTGCCAGCAGTACGGACACGAACTATGGCTACACCTTC.

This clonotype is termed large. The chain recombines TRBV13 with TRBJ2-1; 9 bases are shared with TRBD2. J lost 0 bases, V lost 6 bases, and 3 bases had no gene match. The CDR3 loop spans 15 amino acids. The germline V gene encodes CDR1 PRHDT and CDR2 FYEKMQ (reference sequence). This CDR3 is CASRETSGSYNEQFF. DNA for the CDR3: TGTGCCAGCAGGGAGACTAGCGGCTCCTACAATGAGCAGTTCTTC. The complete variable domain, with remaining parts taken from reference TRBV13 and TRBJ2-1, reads AAGVIQSPRHLIKEKRETATLKCYPIPRHDTVYWYQQGPGQDPQFLISFYEKMQSDKGSIPDRFSAQQFSDYHSELNMSSLELGDSALYFCASRETSGSYNEQFFGPGTRLTVL.

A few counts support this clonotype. The DNA of the CDR3 is TGTGCCAGCACCCTGCCCCCCATCAATGAGCAGTTCTTC. Translating it yields CASTLPPINEQFF. The V call is TRBV11-3, the J call TRBJ2-1, with no clear D. V lost 7 bases, J lost 6 bases, and 13 bases lay in between. Germline lookup yields CDR1 SGHNT and CDR2 YENEEA. The CDR3 is 13 residues long.